This TCR beta chain derives from a study of cytomegalovirus exposure and HLA in healthy donors. Study-wide points: In a later analysis, an Asian-associated ancestry cluster reportedly showed fewer N-insertions than the roughly 690-donor mean. Reported findings show TCR beta sequences accurately forecast HLA-A and HLA-B alleles in most subjects. Excluded were some V segments that proved indistinguishable, including TRBV6-2 and TRBV6-3. In a later analysis, V- and J-gene trimming of beta chains associated with a DCLRE1C missense variant, replicated independently.

Details on this clone: Its antigen remains unidentified.

Losses at the gene ends were 7 bases for V and 5 bases for J; bases not matched to a gene: 17. Per the germline V gene, CDR1 is MDHEN and CDR2 is SYDVKM. The CDR3 runs to 17 residues. Primers included in the PCR were 60 Vbeta and 13 Jbeta primers. Repertoires were generated with immunoSEQ multiplex PCR, while TCRdb's copy carries only in-frame clones and drops some. The sample holds around 100,000 clones; 55% to 75% are singletons and the top ten take roughly 8.7%. The receptor's source is a man aged 25-40 years in good health and CMV-seropositive. The rearrangement links TRBV28 to TRBJ1-2, with 9 bases lining up with TRBD1. The material sequenced was PBMCs. The CDR3 spells CASTPAGTGIDRYGYTF. As DNA, the CDR3 is TGTGCCAGCACCCCGGCCGGGACAGGGATCGATAGGTATGGCTACACCTTC.